These 15 T cell receptor beta chains originate from one sample sequenced in a study of blood T cell repertoires in COVID-19. The assay was immunoSEQ multiplex PCR, and TCRdb's table has in-frame clones only and misses some. The sample contains some 120,000 clones, approximately 82% of which appear only once. The sample consisted of peripheral blood. These receptors were taken from a man aged 65-85 years with active or convalescent COVID-19.

The rearrangement joins TRBV4-2 to TRBJ1-4; 8 bases line up with TRBD1. The junction had 13 bases not matched to a gene; V was cut back by 0 bases and J by 1 base. The CDR3 has 20 residues. Germline V gives CDR1 LGHNA, CDR2 YNFKEQ. Here the CDR3 DNA reads TGTGCCAGCAGCCAAGATTTGTTGGCAGGGGGCAGGGAAACTAATGAAAAACTGTTTTTT. This sequence encodes CASSQDLLAGGRETNEKLFF.

This clone was observed a handful of times. The chain joins TRBV4-1 to TRBJ2-5, with no clear D. Germline CDR1 reads MGHRA; CDR2 reads YSYEKL. Trimming pared 4 bases from V and 4 bases from J, leaving 10 bases between. The CDR3 consists of 13 residues. The CDR3 spells CASSRLPSETQYF. CDR3 DNA sequence: TGCGCCAGCAGCCGACTTCCCTCAGAGACCCAGTACTTC.

The chain has TRBV5-1 and TRBJ1-1, with D perhaps TRBD1 (6 bases). The CDR3 extends over 15 amino acids. Germline CDR1 and CDR2: SGHRS and YFSETQ. V lost 0 bases and J 1 base, leaving 10 bases between the germline ends. CDR3 amino acids: CASSLDGTPNTEAFF. CDR3 DNA: TGCGCCAGCAGCTTGGATGGGACACCGAACACTGAAGCTTTCTTT.

The rearrangement joins TRBV6-5 to TRBJ2-1; 8 bases agree with TRBD2. CDR3 length: 16 amino acids. V trimming: 3 bases; J trimming: 4 bases; junction bases outside the gene matches: 8. Germline V gene lookup returns CDR1 MNHEY and CDR2 SVGAGI. The CDR3 loop is CASSYAPASGYNEQFF. Here the CDR3 DNA reads TGTGCCAGCAGTTATGCGCCGGCTAGCGGGTACAATGAGCAGTTCTTC.

The chain carries TRBV4-2 and TRBJ2-2; D might be TRBD2 (5 bases). CDR1 is LGHNA, CDR2 YNFKEQ, per germline. This CDR3 has 18 amino acids. V lost 0 bases, J lost 7 bases, and 21 bases lay in between. The CDR3 here is CASSQDFRSLRENGELFF. CDR3 DNA sequence: TGTGCCAGCAGCCAAGATTTCAGATCTCTTAGGGAGAACGGGGAGCTGTTTTTT.

The rearrangement joins TRBV19 to TRBJ2-6, with D perhaps TRBD1 (5 bases). V was clipped by 3 bases and J by 1 base, with 10 bases between them. CDR3 length equals 16 residues. CDR1 LNHDA and CDR2 SQIVND come from the germline V gene (reference sequence). This CDR3 reads CASSIVQASGANVLTF. The CDR3, as DNA: TGTGCCAGTAGTATCGTACAGGCATCTGGGGCCAACGTCCTGACTTTC.

This rearrangement joins TRBV20-1 to TRBJ2-3; D call uncertain. V lost 3 bases, J lost 4 bases, and 14 bases lay in between. Germline V lookup: CDR1 DFQATT, CDR2 SNEGSKA (reference sequence). The CDR3 is made up of 14 amino acids. CDR3 nucleotides: TGCAGTGCTAGTGGGGTTGGCGGTGCAGATACGCAGTATTTT. Translating it yields CSASGVGGADTQYF.

The chain has TRBV2 and TRBJ1-5, with 8 bases lining up with TRBD1. This CDR3 region has 15 residues. Germline lookup yields CDR1 SNHLY and CDR2 FYNNEI. V lost 5 bases and J lost 9; bases outside the gene matches: 12. CDR3 nucleotide sequence: TGTGCCAGCAGTACCGACAGGGGCGGATCTGGGCCCCAGCATTTT. It codes for CASSTDRGGSGPQHF.

The chain carries TRBV5-6 and TRBJ1-3; D gene ambiguous. Germline V CDR1 and CDR2: SGHDT, YYEEEE. V was pared by 0 bases and J by 0 bases, with 7 bases between. The CDR3 is 15 amino acids. CDR3 sequence reads: CASSLVVPSGNTIYF. DNA for the CDR3: TGTGCCAGCAGCTTGGTAGTTCCCTCTGGAAACACCATATATTTT.

V usage is TRBV7-9 and J usage is TRBJ2-1, with D maybe TRBD1 (6 bases). The germline CDR1 and CDR2 sequences are SEHNR and FQNEAQ (reference sequence). The CDR3 consists of 14 residues. V shed 4 bases and J shed 6 bases, with 13 bases lying between them. In nucleotides, the CDR3 is TGTGCCAGCAGCTACCAGGACAGTGTCAATGAGCAGTTCTTC. It specifies CASSYQDSVNEQFF.

This clone turned up a few times. The V call is TRBV4-1, the J call TRBJ2-3; 7 positions match TRBD1. CDR1 and CDR2 from the germline V gene are MGHRA and YSYEKL. V dropped 0 bases and J dropped 3; count of bases not matched to a gene: 0. This CDR3 is built from 14 residues. The CDR3 is CASSQDRGTDTQYF. DNA of the CDR3: TGCGCCAGCAGCCAAGACAGGGGGACAGATACGCAGTATTTT.

The chain uses TRBV10-3 and TRBJ1-1, with 8 bases aligning to TRBD1. Looked up from germline, CDR1 is ENHRY and CDR2 is SYGVKD. V shed 0 bases and J 5 bases; nucleotides not matched to a gene: 5. This CDR3 is built from 15 residues. The CDR3 loop is CAISESGQGFTEAFF. CDR3 DNA: TGTGCCATCAGTGAGTCCGGACAGGGTTTTACTGAAGCTTTCTTT.

The chain joins TRBV2 to TRBJ2-1; the match to TRBD2 covers 7 bases. The V gene end was trimmed by 6 bases and the J gene end by 6 bases; junction bases not matched to a gene: 8. CDR1 SNHLY and CDR2 FYNNEI come from the germline V gene. This CDR3 region has 14 residues. This chain's CDR3 is CASRVREQSNEQFF. CDR3 sequence (DNA): TGTGCCAGCAGGGTGCGGGAGCAGAGCAATGAGCAGTTCTTC.

The rearrangement uses TRBV28 and TRBJ1-2, with D tentatively TRBD1 (6 bases). V dropped 5 bases and J dropped 0 bases, with 13 bases sitting between them. Germline-derived CDR1 and CDR2 are MDHEN and SYDVKM. CDR3 length: 15 residues. As DNA, the CDR3 is TGTGCCAGCAGTGAAGGGGGGGCGACTAACTATGGCTACACCTTC. Translated: CASSEGGATNYGYTF.

The chain combines TRBV7-6 with TRBJ1-3; 7 bases fit TRBD1. Germline CDR1 and CDR2: SGHVS and FNYEAQ. J lost 0 bases, V lost 4 bases, and 6 bases had no gene match. The CDR3 contains 16 residues. CDR3 bases: TGTGCCAGCAGCTCATCGACAGGGAACTCTGGAAACACCATATATTTT. It is translated as CASSSSTGNSGNTIYF. Looking up the rest from reference TRBV7-6 and TRBJ1-3 gives the full variable domain: GAGVSQSPRYKVTKRGQDVALRCDPISGHVSLYWYRQALGQGPEFLTYFNYEAQQDKSGLPNDRFSAERPEGSISTLTIQRTEQRDSAMYRCASSSSTGNSGNTIYFGEGSWLTVV.